The sequence of this TCR beta chain was determined in a study of breast tumors, draining lymph nodes, adjacent tissues. Study results and caveats: Tumors had less TCR diversity than lymph nodes, more than nontumor tissue. That most tumor T cells come from lymph nodes remained unproven. Data fit most tumor T cells coming from lymph node, expanding in tumor. Luminal-like breast cancer showed significantly greater tumor-nontumor repertoire similarity than basal-like breast cancer did.

With regard to this clonotype: As yet, its antigen is unknown. At one end the junction does not follow the germline gene, possibly because of a read error.

CDR1 and CDR2 from the germline V gene are LNHDA and SQIVND (reference sequence). The CDR3 covers 15 residues. In TCRdb, the multiplex PCR reads were re-called with MiXCR into one record per CDR3 protein. The table includes approximately 31,000 distinct CDR3 sequences, less than 65% detected once. The source material was breast tumor tissue. The receptor was isolated from a female donor with breast cancer. Some clones in this sample may be carry-over from other donors' samples. The chain links TRBV19 to TRBJ1-2; D possibly corresponds to TRBD1 (6 bases). The CDR3 loop is CASSRNRVPFYGYSF. CDR3 in DNA: TGTGCCAGTAGTAGAAACAGGGTCCCTTTCTATGGCTACTCCTTC.